This TCR beta chain was sequenced during a study of tumor and adjacent non-tumor tissue in lung cancer. Study background: Aged about 30 to 85 years, patients included roughly ten men and roughly 5 women with stage I to III disease. Findings of the study overall: Tumor TCR diversity, when higher, was linked to shorter survival.

Worth noting for this clonotype: Its antigen is still unknown. One end of the junction does not line up with germline, which may come from a read error.

TCRbeta libraries were built with three rounds of nested PCR, modified from ARM-PCR. MiXCR, run by TCRdb on the multiplex PCR reads, gives a single entry per CDR3 protein. The sample contains over 100,000 distinct CDR3 sequences, roughly 77% of which appear only once. The CDR3 has 15 residues. Germline values: CDR1 MGHRA, CDR2 YSYEKL. The template was RNA from unsorted bulk tissue. Chemotherapy-naive patients with new lung cancer underwent thoracic surgery in China, August–late 2014. Sequenced: lung tumor tissue. J is TRBJ1-2 and V is TRBV4-1, with TRBD1 as a possible D gene (5 bases). The clonotype originates from a woman between 55 and 75 years old with non-small cell lung cancer. The CDR3 DNA follows: TGCGTCAGCAGCCAAGAACGGGGACCCGGCTATGGCTACACCTTC. It encodes CVSSQERGPGYGYTF.